One TCR beta chain is described in this entry. Its antigen is unidentified. This sample is drawn from a study of cytomegalovirus exposure and HLA in healthy donors. Points from the study as a whole: TCR clusters originating in the first cohort tended to co-occur in the 120 validation repertoires, according to a later analysis. A few chains linked to CMV were shown in vitro to be specific for CMV antigens. Both high specificity and high sensitivity reportedly marked the classifier's diagnosis of cytomegalovirus status. Altogether, 160 or so TCR beta chains were recorded as cytomegalovirus-associated.

Libraries were prepared by immunoSEQ multiplex PCR; TCRdb keeps only in-frame clonotypes and omits some of them. The data contain 240,000 or so clones, around 85% of them singletons. Trimming shortened V by 5 bases and J by 1 base, and 18 bases separated the two germline ends. The germline V gene encodes CDR1 SGHNT and CDR2 YENEEA. The CDR3 consists of 17 residues. The origin of this receptor is a woman younger than 45 in good health and CMV-seropositive. This chain joins TRBV11-3 and TRBJ2-1; perhaps TRBD2 as D (6 bases). The sample consisted of PBMCs. The CDR3 loop reads CASSPRSGGGSYNEQFF. CDR3 sequence (DNA): TGTGCCAGCAGCCCACGGTCTGGTGGAGGGTCCTACAATGAGCAGTTCTTC. Full variable domain (rest looked up from reference TRBV11-3 and TRBJ2-1): EAGVVQSPRYKIIEKKQPVAFWCNPISGHNTLYWYLQNLGQGPELLIRYENEEAVDDSQLPKDRFSAERLKGVDSTLKIQPAELGDSAVYLCASSPRSGGGSYNEQFFGPGTRLTVL.